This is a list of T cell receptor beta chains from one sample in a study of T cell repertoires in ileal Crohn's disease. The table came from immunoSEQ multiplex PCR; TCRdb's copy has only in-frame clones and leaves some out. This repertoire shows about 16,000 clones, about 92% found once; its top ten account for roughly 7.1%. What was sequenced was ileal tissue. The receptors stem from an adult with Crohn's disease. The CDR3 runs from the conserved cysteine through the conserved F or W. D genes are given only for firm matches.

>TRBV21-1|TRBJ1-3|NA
CASSIQGSSGNTIYF
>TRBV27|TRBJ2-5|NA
CASSYSREETQYF
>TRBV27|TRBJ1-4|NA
CASRPQGFNEKLFF
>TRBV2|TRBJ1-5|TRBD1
CASSGQGDGQPQHF
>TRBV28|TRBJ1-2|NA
CASSSTGPLGGYTF
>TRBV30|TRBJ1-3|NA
CAWRDSGNTIYF
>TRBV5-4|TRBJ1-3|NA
CASSLAQGNTIYF
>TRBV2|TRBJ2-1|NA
CASSLGDEQFF
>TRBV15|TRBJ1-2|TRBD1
CATSRDIRAGGAWGYTF
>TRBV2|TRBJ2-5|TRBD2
CASSERTSGGVVRKTQYF
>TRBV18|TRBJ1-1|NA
CASSPWTPGMNTEAFF
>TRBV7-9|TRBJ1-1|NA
CASSPGLQNTEAFF
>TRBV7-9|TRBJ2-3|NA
CASSWGLITDTQYF
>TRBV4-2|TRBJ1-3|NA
CASSQVGGAGNTIYF
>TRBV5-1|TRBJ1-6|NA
CASSLGDLGSPLHF
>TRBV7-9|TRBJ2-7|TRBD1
CASSLGFRTGGEQYF
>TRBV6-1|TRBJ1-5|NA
CASSERPTGWSNQPQHF
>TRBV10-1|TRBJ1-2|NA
CANEGGAGYTF
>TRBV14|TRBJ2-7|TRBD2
CASSQGLAGKRSYEQYF
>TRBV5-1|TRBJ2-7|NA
CASGLGDAYAYEQYF
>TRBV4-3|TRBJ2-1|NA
CASSQEQGGNEQFF
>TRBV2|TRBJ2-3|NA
CASIRSADTQYF
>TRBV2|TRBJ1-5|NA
CASRIGGHHNQPQHF
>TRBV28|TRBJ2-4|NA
CASSPWTDSLAKNIQYF
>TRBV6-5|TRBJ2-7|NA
CASSREFGPYEQYF
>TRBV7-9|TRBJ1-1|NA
CASSPRGTAVTEAFF
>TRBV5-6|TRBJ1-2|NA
CASSLRGGYTF
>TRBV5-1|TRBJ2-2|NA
CASSFAGYIGELFF
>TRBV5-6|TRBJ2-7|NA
CASSPQGYSYEQYF
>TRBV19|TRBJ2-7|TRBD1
CASSDRGLYEQYF
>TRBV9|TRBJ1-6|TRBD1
CASSASPGQGVYNSPLHF
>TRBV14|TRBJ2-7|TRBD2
CASSQAGTSNEQYF